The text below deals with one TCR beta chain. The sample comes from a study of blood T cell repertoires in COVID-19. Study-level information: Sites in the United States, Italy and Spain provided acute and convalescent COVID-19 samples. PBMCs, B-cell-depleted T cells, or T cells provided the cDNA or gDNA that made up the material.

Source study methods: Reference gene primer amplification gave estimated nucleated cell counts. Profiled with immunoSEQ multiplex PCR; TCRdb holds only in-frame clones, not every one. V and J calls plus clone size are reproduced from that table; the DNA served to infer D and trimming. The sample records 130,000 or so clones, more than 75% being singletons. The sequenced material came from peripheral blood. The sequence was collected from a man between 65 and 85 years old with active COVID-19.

CDR3 bases: TGTGCCAGCAGCCTCGGGAGGGGCCGTCTGAACACTGAAGCTTTCTTT. Residues: CASSLGRGRLNTEAFF. V usage is TRBV11-2 and J usage is TRBJ1-1; D possibly corresponds to TRBD1 (5 bases). Germline V gives CDR1 SGHAT, CDR2 FQNNGV. CDR3 length equals 16 residues. V was trimmed by 5 bases and J by 0 bases, leaving 16 bases between them.